This TCR beta chain was documented in a study of cytomegalovirus exposure and HLA in healthy donors. The study ran its PCR with 60 Vbeta and 13 Jbeta primers. Some clones are missing from TCRdb's copy, which holds only in-frame ones; the method was immunoSEQ multiplex PCR. The table lists about 94,000 clones, approximately 79% of them singletons. The CDR3 consists of 15 residues. Looked up from germline, CDR1 is KGHSH and CDR2 is LQKENI. V trimming: 6 bases; J trimming: 6 bases; junction bases outside the gene matches: 13. The specimen was PBMCs. The clonotype comes from a woman in her 40s in good health and CMV-seronegative. V and J are TRBV18 and TRBJ1-2; TRBD1 aligns across 7 bases. The CDR3 DNA is TGTGCCAGCTCCCCCGGCCTTGACAGGGTAAATGGCTACACCTTC. Amino acids: CASSPGLDRVNGYTF. The full variable domain, its missing parts supplied by reference TRBV18 and TRBJ1-2, is NAGVMQNPRHLVRRRGQEARLRCSPMKGHSHVYWYRQLPEEGLKFMVYLQKENIIDESGMPKERFSAEFPKEGPSILRIQQVVRGDSAAYFCASSPGLDRVNGYTFGSGTRLTVV.